The source of this TCR beta chain is a study of molecular identifiers for immune sequencing clone quantification. Findings and caveats of the study: Clones that exceeded 20 RNA copies held over 99% of effector molecules, yet under 1% in naive cells.

TCRdb itself ran the PCR reads through MiXCR, one entry per CDR3 protein. The table shows 70,000 to 95,000 distinct CDR3 sequences, with roughly 20% occurring only once. This CDR3 has 13 amino acids. Trimming pared 7 bases from V and 3 bases from J, leaving 11 bases between. Per the germline V gene, CDR1 is MDHEN and CDR2 is SYDVKM. This clonotype was seen more than once but under ten times. Its antigen is as yet unknown. This rearrangement joins TRBV28 to TRBJ2-3; no definite D call. The material sequenced was naive CD8+ T cells from blood, with Jurkat cell RNA spiked in. Subset described: FACS-sorted CD8+CD4-CCR7+CD45RA+ naive T cells. The TCR originated in a human donor in good health. Some libraries in this study had Jurkat cell RNA spiked in. CDR3 amino acids: CASNQVKTDTQYF. For the CDR3, the DNA is TGTGCCAGCAATCAAGTTAAAACAGATACGCAGTATTTT. Supplemented by reference TRBV28 and TRBJ2-3, the full variable domain reads DVKVTQSSRYLVKRTGEKVFLECVQDMDHENMFWYRQDPGLGLRLIYFSYDVKMKEKGDIPEGYSVSREKKERFSLILESASTNQTSMYLCASNQVKTDTQYFGPGTRLTVL.